This T cell receptor (beta chain) was documented in a study of OX40 agonist ivuxolimab in advanced cancers. TCRdb's table, derived via immunoSEQ multiplex PCR, lists solely in-frame clones and lacks some. In the table there are about 100,000 clones, roughly 95% of which are singletons. Concerning this clone itself: Its antigen is currently unknown.

Study-level findings and limits: Expanded clones belonging to CD8+ T cells outnumbered, on average, those of CD4+.

Germline CDR1 and CDR2: LGHNA and YNFKEQ. The CDR3 runs to 14 residues. The J segment lost 4 bases and the V segment lost 2 bases, leaving 4 bases of the junction unmatched. This TCR came from an adult with an advanced solid tumor such as melanoma, head and neck, liver or kidney cancer. The sample was CD4+ or CD8+ T cells sorted from blood, taken in a trial of the OX40 agonist ivuxolimab. The genes are TRBV4-2 and TRBJ2-7, with TRBD1 identical over 8 bases. DNA for the CDR3: TGTGCCAGCAGCCAAATGGACAGGGAATACGAGCAGTACTTC. This encodes CASSQMDREYEQYF.